These T cell receptor beta chains were read from a single sample in a study of blood T cell repertoires in COVID-19. Data came from immunoSEQ multiplex PCR; TCRdb stores just in-frame clones and leaves some out. The sample includes 250,000 to 300,000 clones, roughly 80% seen only once; the top ten take 5%. Material: PBMCs or T cells enriched from blood (not recorded which). Receptor source: a man aged 35 to 55 who had been exposed to COVID-19. CDR3s include the opening cysteine and the closing phenylalanine or tryptophan. The D gene is left open where the match is weak. Rows give clone size only sometimes, using once, few, many, or a class for an expanded clone.

size: NA; J: TRBJ2-1; D: TRBD2; V: TRBV5-6; CDR3: CASSLSGRARNEQFF; DNA: TGTGCCAGCAGCCTTAGCGGGAGGGCCAGGAATGAGCAGTTCTTC
size: NA; J: TRBJ1-3; D: NA; V: TRBV15; CDR3: CATSRDKGRGSGNTIYF; DNA: TGTGCCACCAGCAGAGATAAGGGTCGGGGGTCTGGAAACACCATATATTTT
size: NA; J: TRBJ2-7; D: NA; V: TRBV7-8; CDR3: CASSPTSYEQYF; DNA: TGTGCCAGCAGCCCTACGTCCTACGAGCAGTACTTC
size: few; J: TRBJ2-2; D: TRBD2; V: TRBV2; CDR3: CASSGSGMNTGELFF; DNA: TGTGCCAGCAGTGGTAGCGGGATGAACACCGGGGAGCTGTTTTTT
size: NA; J: TRBJ1-5; D: NA; V: TRBV6-2/TRBV6-3; CDR3: CASSYTGQPQHF; DNA: TGTGCCAGCAGTTATACAGGTCAGCCCCAGCATTTT
size: once; J: TRBJ2-5; D: NA; V: TRBV10-1; CDR3: CASSEGTPYQETQYF; DNA: TGCGCCAGCAGTGAAGGGACACCGTACCAAGAGACCCAGTACTTC
size: NA; J: TRBJ2-7; D: NA; V: TRBV29-1; CDR3: CSVGLYEQYF; DNA: TGCAGCGTTGGACTTTACGAGCAGTACTTC
size: NA; J: TRBJ1-4; D: TRBD1; V: TRBV5-8; CDR3: CASSYSGTELFF; DNA: TGTGCCAGCAGCTACTCAGGGACAGAACTGTTTTTT
size: NA; J: TRBJ2-3; D: NA; V: TRBV27; CDR3: CASRFTPADTQYF; DNA: TGTGCCAGCAGGTTCACACCCGCAGATACGCAGTATTTT
size: NA; J: TRBJ2-4; D: NA; V: TRBV5-8; CDR3: CAGGKNIQYF; DNA: TGTGCCGGGGGGAAAAACATTCAGTACTTC
size: NA; J: TRBJ2-7; D: NA; V: TRBV5-1; CDR3: CASSLGQVYEQYF; DNA: TGCGCCAGCAGCTTGGGACAGGTATACGAGCAGTACTTC
size: once; J: TRBJ2-1; D: TRBD1; V: TRBV30; CDR3: CAWSRDRVNNEQFF; DNA: TGTGCCTGGAGTCGGGACAGGGTTAACAATGAGCAGTTCTTC